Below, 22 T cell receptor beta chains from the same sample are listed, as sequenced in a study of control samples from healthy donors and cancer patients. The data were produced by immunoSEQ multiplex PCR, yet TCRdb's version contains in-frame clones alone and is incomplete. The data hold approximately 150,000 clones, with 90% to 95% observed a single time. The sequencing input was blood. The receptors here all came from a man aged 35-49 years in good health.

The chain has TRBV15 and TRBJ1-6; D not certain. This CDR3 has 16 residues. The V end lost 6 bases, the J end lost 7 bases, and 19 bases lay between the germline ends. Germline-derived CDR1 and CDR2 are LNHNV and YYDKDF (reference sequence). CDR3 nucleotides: TGTGCCACCAGATTATCTGGGGTATTGTTGAATTCACCCCTCCACTTT. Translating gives CATRLSGVLLNSPLHF.

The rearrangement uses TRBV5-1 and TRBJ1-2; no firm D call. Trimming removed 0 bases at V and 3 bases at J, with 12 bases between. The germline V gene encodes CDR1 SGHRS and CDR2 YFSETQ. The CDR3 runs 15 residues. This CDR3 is CASSLGVVTDYGYTF. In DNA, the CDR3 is TGCGCCAGCAGCTTGGGAGTCGTGACGGACTATGGCTACACCTTC. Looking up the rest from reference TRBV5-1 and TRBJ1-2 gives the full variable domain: KAGVTQTPRYLIKTRGQQVTLSCSPISGHRSVSWYQQTPGQGLQFLFEYFSETQRNKGNFPGRFSGRQFSNSRSEMNVSTLELGDSALYLCASSLGVVTDYGYTFGSGTRLTVV.

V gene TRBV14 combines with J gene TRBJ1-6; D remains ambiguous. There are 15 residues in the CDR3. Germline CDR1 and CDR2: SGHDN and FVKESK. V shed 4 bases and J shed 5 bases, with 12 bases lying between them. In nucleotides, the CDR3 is TGTGCCAGCAGCCCACCGGGGTTCAATAATTCACCCCTCCACTTT. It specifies CASSPPGFNNSPLHF. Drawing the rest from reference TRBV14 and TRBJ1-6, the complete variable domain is EAGVTQFPSHSVIEKGQTVTLRCDPISGHDNLYWYRRVMGKEIKFLLHFVKESKQDESGMPNNRFLAERTGGTYSTLKVQPAELEDSGVYFCASSPPGFNNSPLHFGNGTRLTVT.

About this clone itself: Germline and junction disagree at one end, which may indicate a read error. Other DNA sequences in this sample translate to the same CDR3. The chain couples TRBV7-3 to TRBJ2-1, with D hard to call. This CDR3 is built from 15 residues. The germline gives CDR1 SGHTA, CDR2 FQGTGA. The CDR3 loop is CASSLIPESYNEQFF. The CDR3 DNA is TGCGCCAGCAGCTTAATCCCTGAATCCTACAATGAGCAGTTCTTC.

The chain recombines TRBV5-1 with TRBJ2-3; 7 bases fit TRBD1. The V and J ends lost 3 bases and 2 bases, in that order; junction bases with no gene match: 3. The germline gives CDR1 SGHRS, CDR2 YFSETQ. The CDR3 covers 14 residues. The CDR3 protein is CASSSGGHTDTQYF. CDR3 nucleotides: TGCGCCAGCAGCTCAGGGGGACACACAGATACGCAGTATTTT.

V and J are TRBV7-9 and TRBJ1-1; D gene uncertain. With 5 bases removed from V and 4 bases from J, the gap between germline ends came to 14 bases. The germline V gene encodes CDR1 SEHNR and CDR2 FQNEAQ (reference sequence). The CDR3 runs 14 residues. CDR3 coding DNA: TGTGCCAGCAGCCTACTCGTCGAGGGCACTGAAGCTTTCTTT. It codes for CASSLLVEGTEAFF.

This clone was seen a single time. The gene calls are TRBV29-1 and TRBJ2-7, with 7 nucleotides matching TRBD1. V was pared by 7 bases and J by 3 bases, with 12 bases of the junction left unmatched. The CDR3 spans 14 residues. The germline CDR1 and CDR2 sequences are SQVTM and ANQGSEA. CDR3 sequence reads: CSAKLRDSDYEQYF. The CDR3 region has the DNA TGCAGCGCTAAGCTTCGGGACAGCGACTACGAGCAGTACTTC.

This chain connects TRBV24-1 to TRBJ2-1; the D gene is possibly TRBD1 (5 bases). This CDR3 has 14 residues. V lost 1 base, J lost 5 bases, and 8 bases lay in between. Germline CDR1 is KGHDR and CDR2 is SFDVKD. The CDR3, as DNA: TGTGCCACCAGTGATTTTTCAGGGCACAATGAGCAGTTCTTC. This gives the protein CATSDFSGHNEQFF.

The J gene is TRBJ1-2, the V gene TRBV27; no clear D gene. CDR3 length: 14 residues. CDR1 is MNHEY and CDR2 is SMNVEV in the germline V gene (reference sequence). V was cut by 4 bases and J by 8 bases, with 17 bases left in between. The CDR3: CASSSLGFGPGYTF. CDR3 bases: TGTGCCAGCAGTTCACTTGGGTTCGGGCCCGGCTACACCTTC.

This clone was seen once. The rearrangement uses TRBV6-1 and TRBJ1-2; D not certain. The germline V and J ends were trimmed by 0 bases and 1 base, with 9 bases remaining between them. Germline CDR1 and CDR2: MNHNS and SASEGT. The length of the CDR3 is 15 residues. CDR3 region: CASSEAQDHNYGYTF. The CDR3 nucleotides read TGTGCCAGCAGTGAAGCCCAGGACCATAACTATGGCTACACCTTC.

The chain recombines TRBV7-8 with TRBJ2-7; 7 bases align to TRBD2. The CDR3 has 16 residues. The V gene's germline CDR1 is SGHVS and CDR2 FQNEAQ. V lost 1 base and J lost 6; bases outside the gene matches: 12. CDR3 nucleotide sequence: TGTGCCAGCAGCTTAGGTTCTGCTAGCGGCACTGGCGAGCAGTACTTC. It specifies CASSLGSASGTGEQYF.

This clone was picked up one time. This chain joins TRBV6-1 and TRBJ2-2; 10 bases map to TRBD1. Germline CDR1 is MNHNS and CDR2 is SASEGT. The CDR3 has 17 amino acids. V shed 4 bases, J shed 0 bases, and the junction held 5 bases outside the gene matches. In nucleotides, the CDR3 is TGTGCCAGCAGTGCCGTGACAGGGGGCTCGAACACCGGGGAGCTGTTTTTT. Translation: CASSAVTGGSNTGELFF.

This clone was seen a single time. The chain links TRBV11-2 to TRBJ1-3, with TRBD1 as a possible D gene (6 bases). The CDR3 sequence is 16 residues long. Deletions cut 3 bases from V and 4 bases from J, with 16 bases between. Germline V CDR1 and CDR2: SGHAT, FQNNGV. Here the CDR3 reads CASSLGGAHWGNTIYF. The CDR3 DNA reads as TGTGCCAGCAGCTTGGGGGGCGCGCATTGGGGAAACACCATATATTTT.

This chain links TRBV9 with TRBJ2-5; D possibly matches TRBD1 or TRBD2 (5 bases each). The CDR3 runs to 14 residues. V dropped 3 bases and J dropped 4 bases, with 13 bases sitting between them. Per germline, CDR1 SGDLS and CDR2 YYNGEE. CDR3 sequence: CASSAALGGETQYF. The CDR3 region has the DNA TGTGCCAGCAGCGCAGCCCTTGGGGGAGAGACCCAGTACTTC.

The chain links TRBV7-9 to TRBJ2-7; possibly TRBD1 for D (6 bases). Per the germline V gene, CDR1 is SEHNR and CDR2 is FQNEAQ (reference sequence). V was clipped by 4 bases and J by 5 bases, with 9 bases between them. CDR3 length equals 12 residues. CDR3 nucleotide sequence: TGTGCCAGCAGCTCCGGGACAAACGAGCAGTACTTC. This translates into CASSSGTNEQYF. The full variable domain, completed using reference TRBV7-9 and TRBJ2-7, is DTGVSQNPRHKITKRGQNVTFRCDPISEHNRLYWYRQTLGQGPEFLTYFQNEAQLEKSRLLSDRFSAERPKGSFSTLEIQRTEQGDSAMYLCASSSGTNEQYFGPGTRLTVT.

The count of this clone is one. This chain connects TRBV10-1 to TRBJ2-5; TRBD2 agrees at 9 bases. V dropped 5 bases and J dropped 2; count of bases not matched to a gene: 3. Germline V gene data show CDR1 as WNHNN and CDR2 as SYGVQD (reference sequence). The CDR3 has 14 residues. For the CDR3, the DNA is TGCGCCAGCAGTAGCGGGGGGACTCAAGAGACCCAGTACTTC. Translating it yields CASSSGGTQETQYF.

CDR3 protein: CASSVDPKSFRELFF. The CDR3 DNA reads TGTGCCAGCAGCGTAGACCCGAAGAGTTTCAGGGAGCTGTTTTTT. The V and J genes are TRBV9 and TRBJ2-2; D remains unclear. The CDR3 length is 15 residues. CDR1 is SGDLS, CDR2 YYNGEE, per germline. The germline V and J ends were trimmed by 0 bases and 9 bases, with 15 bases remaining between them. Variable domain in full (rest from reference TRBV9 and TRBJ2-2): DSGVTQTPKHLITATGQRVTLRCSPRSGDLSVYWYQQSLDQGLQFLIQYYNGEERAKGNILERFSAQQFPDLHSELNLSSLELGDSALYFCASSVDPKSFRELFFGEGSRLTVL.

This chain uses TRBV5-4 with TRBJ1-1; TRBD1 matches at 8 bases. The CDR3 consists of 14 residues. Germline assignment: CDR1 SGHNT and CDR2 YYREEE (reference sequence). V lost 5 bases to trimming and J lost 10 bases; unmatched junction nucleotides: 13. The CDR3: CASRSPGQVGGAFF. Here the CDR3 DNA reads TGTGCCAGCAGATCGCCGGGACAGGTGGGGGGAGCTTTCTTT.

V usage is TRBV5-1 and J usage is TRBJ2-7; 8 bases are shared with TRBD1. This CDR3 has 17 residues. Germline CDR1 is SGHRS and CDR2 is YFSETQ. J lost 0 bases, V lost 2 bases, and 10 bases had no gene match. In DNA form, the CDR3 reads TGCGCCAGCAGCTTATTTGGTGGACAGGGATTCTCCTACGAGCAGTACTTC. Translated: CASSLFGGQGFSYEQYF.

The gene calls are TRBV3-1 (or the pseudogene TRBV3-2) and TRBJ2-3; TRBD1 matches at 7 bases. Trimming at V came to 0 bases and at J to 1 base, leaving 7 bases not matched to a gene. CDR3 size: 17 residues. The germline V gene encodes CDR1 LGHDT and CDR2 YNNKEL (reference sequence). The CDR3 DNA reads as TGTGCCAGCAGCCAAGATTGGAGGACAGGAGGCACAGATACGCAGTATTTT. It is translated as CASSQDWRTGGTDTQYF.

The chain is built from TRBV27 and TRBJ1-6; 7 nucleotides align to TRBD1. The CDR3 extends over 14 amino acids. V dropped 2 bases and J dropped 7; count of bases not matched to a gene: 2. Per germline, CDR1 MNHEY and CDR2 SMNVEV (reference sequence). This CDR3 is CASSLGTANSPLHF. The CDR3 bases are TGTGCCAGCAGTTTAGGGACAGCAAATTCACCCCTCCACTTT.

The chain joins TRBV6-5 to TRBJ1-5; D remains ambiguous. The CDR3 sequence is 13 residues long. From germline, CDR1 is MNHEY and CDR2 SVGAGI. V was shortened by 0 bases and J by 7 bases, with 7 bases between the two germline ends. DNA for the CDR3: TGTGCCAGCAGTTACTCGGGGTCGCAGCCCCAGCATTTT. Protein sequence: CASSYSGSQPQHF.